The 27 T cell receptor beta chains given below trace back to one sample, sequenced in a study of T cell responses to AZD1222 COVID-19 vaccine. Assay: immunoSEQ multiplex PCR; the TCRdb copy retains only in-frame clones and omits some. The sample has about 81,000 clones, approximately 90% seen once. The sample consisted of peripheral blood, taken 28 days after the second AZD1222 dose. These receptors came from an adult who received the AZD1222 COVID-19 vaccine.

The chain uses TRBV23-1 and TRBJ1-4; D ambiguous. TRBV23-1 is labeled an ORF, and its function is uncertain. The CDR3 runs 17 residues. Trimming shortened V by 6 bases and J by 0 bases, and 17 bases separated the two germline ends. The CDR3: CASRIDGPGTTNEKLFF. The CDR3 coding sequence is TGCGCCAGCAGAATAGATGGACCGGGGACAACTAATGAAAAACTGTTTTTT.

The chain has TRBV5-6 and TRBJ1-4; maybe TRBD1 (5 bases). This CDR3 comprises 14 residues. CDR1 and CDR2 from the germline V gene are SGHDT and YYEEEE. V gave up 2 bases and J gave up 4 bases, with 9 bases separating them. The DNA of the CDR3 is TGTGCCAGCAGCTTCTGGGGCCTTAATGAAAAACTGTTTTTT. Amino acids: CASSFWGLNEKLFF.

V and J are TRBV5-1 and TRBJ2-3; 9 nucleotides agree with TRBD2. Germline CDR1 SGHRS, CDR2 YFSETQ. J lost 2 bases, V lost 4 bases, and 8 bases had no gene match. The CDR3 is 16 amino acids. The CDR3 protein is CASSPDSGGTTDTQYF. The CDR3 nucleotides are TGCGCCAGCAGCCCTGACAGCGGGGGGACCACAGATACGCAGTATTTT.

This chain uses TRBV18 with TRBJ1-1, with D maybe TRBD1 (6 bases). The V and J ends lost 3 bases and 6 bases respectively, with 14 bases between them. The CDR3 sequence is 14 residues long. Germline lookup yields CDR1 KGHSH and CDR2 LQKENI. The CDR3 loop is CASSPNVQGAEAFF. The CDR3, as DNA: TGTGCCAGCTCACCGAACGTACAGGGTGCTGAAGCTTTCTTT.

For this clone: One end of the junction varies from germline; a read error may be responsible. This sequence joins TRBV7-7 and TRBJ1-3, with 7 bases matching TRBD1. The CDR3 spans 15 residues. Germline CDR1 reads SSHAT; CDR2 reads FNYEAQ (reference sequence). CDR3 nucleotides: TGTGCTAGCAGCCGAGACAGGGCGGGAGGAAACACCATATATTTT. It yields the protein CASSRDRAGGNTIYF.

The chain employs TRBV6-5 and TRBJ2-7; D gene uncertain. V shed 8 bases and J shed 5 bases, with 19 bases lying between them. There are 14 residues in the CDR3. CDR1 MNHEY and CDR2 SVGAGI come from the germline V gene. DNA of the CDR3: TGTGCCAGCTCCTTAGGCTGGGCTAAGGACGAGCAGTACTTC. Its protein product is CASSLGWAKDEQYF.

The chain has TRBV28 and TRBJ1-5, with 12 bases lining up with TRBD1. The germline CDR1 and CDR2 sequences are MDHEN and SYDVKM. The CDR3 length is 18 residues. The V gene end was trimmed by 4 bases and the J gene end by 1 base; junction bases not matched to a gene: 8. Written as DNA, the CDR3 is TGTGCCAGCAGTTCCCGGGACAGGGGGCGACCAAGCAATCAGCCCCAGCATTTT. This encodes CASSSRDRGRPSNQPQHF.

This clone turned up a few times. The V call is TRBV5-6, the J call TRBJ1-2; unclear D gene. The V end lost 3 bases, the J end lost 8 bases, and 8 bases lay between the germline ends. CDR1 SGHDT and CDR2 YYEEEE come from the germline V gene. This CDR3 has 11 amino acids. The CDR3 coding sequence is TGTGCCAGCAGCTCCGAGTGGGGCTACACCTTC. It translates to CASSSEWGYTF.

The chain combines TRBV5-1 with TRBJ1-1; the D is unclear. V gave up 1 base and J gave up 4 bases, with 11 bases separating them. The CDR3 has 14 residues. Germline assignment: CDR1 SGHRS and CDR2 YFSETQ. CDR3 sequence (DNA): TGCGCCAGCAGCTTGCAGCCGGGAGGCACTGAAGCTTTCTTT. Residues: CASSLQPGGTEAFF.

The chain recombines TRBV9 with TRBJ2-5; D not certain. CDR3 length equals 15 residues. V was trimmed by 3 bases and J by 5 bases, leaving 17 bases between them. Germline V CDR1 and CDR2: SGDLS, YYNGEE. CDR3 in DNA: TGTGCCAGCAGCGCACGGACGTACCCCGGGGAGACCCAGTACTTC. This codes for CASSARTYPGETQYF.

The chain links TRBV7-2 to TRBJ1-4; D is possibly TRBD1 (5 bases). The CDR3 extends over 14 amino acids. Germline assignment: CDR1 SGHTA and CDR2 FQGNSA. The germline V and J ends were trimmed by 5 bases and 4 bases, with 11 bases remaining between them. This chain's CDR3 is CASSRGDYNEKLFF. CDR3 bases: TGTGCCAGCAGCAGAGGGGACTATAATGAAAAACTGTTTTTT.

The chain combines TRBV28 with TRBJ1-1; D is unresolved. Germline V CDR1 and CDR2: MDHEN, SYDVKM. V gave up 3 bases and J gave up 1 base, with 6 bases separating them. This CDR3 has 13 amino acids. CDR3 in DNA: TGTGCCAGCAGTTTGATGGAGAACACTGAAGCTTTCTTT. It yields the protein CASSLMENTEAFF.

This chain connects TRBV6-5 to TRBJ2-7, with TRBD1 matching over 7 bases. CDR1 is MNHEY and CDR2 is SVGAGI in the germline V gene. The CDR3 loop spans 14 amino acids. The V gene end was trimmed by 6 bases and the J gene end by 0 bases; junction bases not matched to a gene: 5. The CDR3 here is CASSIRDSSYEQYF. The CDR3 DNA follows: TGTGCCAGCAGCATAAGGGACAGCTCCTACGAGCAGTACTTC.

The V gene is TRBV2, the J gene TRBJ2-1; TRBD2 matches at 8 bases. The CDR3 sequence is 13 residues long. Per the germline V gene, CDR1 is SNHLY and CDR2 is FYNNEI. V shed 7 bases and J 8 bases; nucleotides not matched to a gene: 7. The CDR3 region is CASNSGVDYEQFF. Here the CDR3 DNA reads TGTGCCAGCAATAGCGGGGTTGACTATGAGCAGTTCTTC.

CDR3: CASSSVLRTGGHYGYTF. The DNA of the CDR3 is TGTGCCAGCAGTTCCGTTCTAAGGACAGGGGGTCACTATGGCTACACCTTC. The genes are TRBV28 and TRBJ1-2, with 10 bases identical to TRBD1. This CDR3 region has 17 residues. V lost 4 bases to trimming and J lost 3 bases; unmatched junction nucleotides: 11. CDR1 and CDR2 from the germline V gene are MDHEN and SYDVKM.

The genes are TRBV21-1 and TRBJ1-5; TRBD1 is taken as the D call from the table, unchecked against the DNA. TRBV21-1 is a pseudogene segment. CDR3 size: 14 residues. CDR3 amino acids: CASSKGAGYQPQHF. In DNA, the CDR3 is TGTGCCAGCAGCAAAGGGGCAGGATATCAGCCCCAGCATTTT.

The chain employs TRBV7-2 and TRBJ1-1; 10 bases align to TRBD1. CDR1 and CDR2 (germline): SGHTA, FQGNSA. Trimming at V came to 4 bases and at J to 6 bases, leaving 5 bases not matched to a gene. CDR3 length: 14 residues. CDR3 region: CASSSTGGASEAFF. The CDR3 nucleotides read TGTGCCAGCAGCTCGACAGGGGGCGCCTCTGAAGCTTTCTTT.

The chain recombines TRBV19 with TRBJ2-2; tentative D call: TRBD1 (5 bases). This CDR3 region has 14 residues. Germline CDR1 reads LNHDA; CDR2 reads SQIVND (reference sequence). Trimming shortened V by 7 bases and J by 2 bases, and 11 bases separated the two germline ends. The CDR3 region is CASNGRENTGELFF. The CDR3 DNA reads TGTGCCAGTAATGGCAGGGAAAACACCGGGGAGCTGTTTTTT. Based on the CDR3 plus reference TRBV19 and TRBJ2-2, the full variable domain is DGGITQSPKYLFRKEGQNVTLSCEQNLNHDAMYWYRQDPGQGLRLIYYSQIVNDFQKGDIAEGYSVSREKKESFPLTVTSAQKNPTAFYLCASNGRENTGELFFGEGSRLTVL.

The gene calls are TRBV12-5 and TRBJ1-2; possibly TRBD1 for D (5 bases). The CDR3 loop spans 13 amino acids. Germline CDR1 is LGHNT and CDR2 is FRNRAP. The V and J ends lost 2 bases and 4 bases respectively, with 8 bases between them. The CDR3 is CASGLSGFYGYTF. The CDR3 coding sequence is TGTGCTAGTGGTTTGTCAGGGTTCTATGGCTACACCTTC.

V and J are TRBV6-2 or TRBV6-3 and TRBJ2-3; tentatively, D is TRBD2 (6 bases). This CDR3 has 17 residues. V gave up 5 bases and J gave up 4 bases, with 22 bases separating them. The germline V gene encodes CDR1 MNHEY and CDR2 SVGEGT. The CDR3 loop is CASSPTGAGFEPDTQYF. CDR3 bases: TGTGCCAGCAGTCCCACTGGGGCGGGGTTTGAGCCAGATACGCAGTATTTT.

V gene TRBV14 combines with J gene TRBJ2-7; unclear D gene. Germline V gene lookup returns CDR1 SGHDN and CDR2 FVKESK. The CDR3 runs 14 residues. Trimming took 2 bases from V and 0 from J, leaving 8 bases between them. The CDR3, as DNA: TGTGCCAGCAGCCAACCGAGATCCTCCTACGAGCAGTACTTC. As protein: CASSQPRSSYEQYF.

This sequence joins TRBV7-9 and TRBJ1-4; TRBD1 aligns across 7 bases. The CDR3 totals 16 residues. The germline CDR1 and CDR2 sequences are SEHNR and FQNEAQ (reference sequence). V trimming: 0 bases; J trimming: 5 bases; junction bases outside the gene matches: 6. The CDR3 DNA reads TGTGCCAGCAGCTTAGCGATCAGGGGGAGGAATGAAAAACTGTTTTTT. Residues: CASSLAIRGRNEKLFF.

This chain connects TRBV28 to TRBJ1-2; D may be TRBD1 (5 bases). Trimming cost V 6 bases and J 3 bases, with 20 bases left between them. Germline lookup yields CDR1 MDHEN and CDR2 SYDVKM. This CDR3 contains 16 residues. This chain's CDR3 is CASSPTGVEGYYGYTF. The CDR3 DNA reads TGTGCCAGCAGCCCAACGGGGGTCGAGGGGTACTATGGCTACACCTTC.

V is TRBV27 and J is TRBJ2-3; D remains unclear. Trimming pared 0 bases from V and 6 bases from J, leaving 10 bases between. The CDR3 sequence is 14 residues long. The germline V gene encodes CDR1 MNHEY and CDR2 SMNVEV (reference sequence). The CDR3 loop reads CASSLSTPSDTQYF. CDR3 nucleotide sequence: TGTGCCAGCAGTTTATCCACTCCCTCGGATACGCAGTATTTT.

The V and J genes are TRBV7-8 and TRBJ1-5; no reliable D call. There are 15 residues in the CDR3. Germline V gene data show CDR1 as SGHVS and CDR2 as FQNEAQ. The V gene lost 2 bases and the J gene lost 4 bases, with 12 bases spanning the gap. As DNA, the CDR3 is TGTGCCAGCAGCTTAAGAGGTACGGAGAATCAGCCCCAGCATTTT. It translates to CASSLRGTENQPQHF.

The gene calls are TRBV24-1 and TRBJ2-2; D remains ambiguous. The CDR3 is 13 residues long. The V and J ends lost 11 bases and 5 bases respectively, with 14 bases between them. The germline V gene has CDR1 KGHDR and CDR2 SFDVKD. CDR3 DNA: TGTGCCATAAGGGCGCCGGTAACCGGGGAGCTGTTTTTT. Protein: CAIRAPVTGELFF.

The chain links TRBV5-6 to TRBJ2-1; D may match TRBD1 or TRBD2 (5 bases each). CDR3 size: 14 residues. Germline CDR1 and CDR2: SGHDT and YYEEEE. The V and J ends lost 0 bases and 7 bases respectively, with 11 bases between them. Here the CDR3 reads CASSLVIGGNEQFF. In nucleotides, the CDR3 is TGTGCCAGCAGCTTGGTTATTGGGGGAAATGAGCAGTTCTTC.